This record looks at one T cell receptor (beta chain) sequence and its context. This receptor's antigen is unknown. Base qualities are missing; no much larger clone stands one base away. The sample belongs to a study of shared clonotypes between healthy human individuals (dated by TCRdb to the early 2020s). Turning to the overall study: A couple of women and three men aged 18 to 49 years were included in the cohort. For each donor, CD4 naive and CD4 memory were each given three plates, CD8 naive was given two plates, and CD8 memory was given one plate. Different laboratories and diverse techniques were used to prepare libraries and sequence TCR repertoires, to increase sequencing depth and limit assay-specific biases. Leukapheresis yielded between about 0.94 and 9.5 billion PBMCs per donor. Blood TCR repertoires of roughly five healthy adults were deeply sequenced to estimate repertoire size and the extent of clonotype sharing between individuals. Broad study findings and their caveats: Because the study included only a small number of donors, the genetic and exposure-history diversity represented was limited. Compared with non-shared clonotypes, the clonotypes found in all four sorted-subset donors had higher generation probabilities. Estimated clonotype richness was generally larger for naive than for memory subsets. Pairwise subsampling led to the expectation that sequencing depth would affect the degree of clonotype sharing among donors. Even with the large sequencing depth, rarefaction of the sorted-subset datasets indicated that sequencing was incomplete. Sharing across a few donors was observed for 4.5% to 6.5% of naive CD4, 3% to 3.5% of naive CD8, 2% to 2.5% of memory CD4, and 0.4% of memory CD8 clonotypes. Sampling was restricted to blood, and TCR repertoires in tissue are likely to differ from TCR repertoires in blood.

TCR CDR3 regions were amplified from genomic DNA by multiplex PCR using the deep immunoSEQ assay. Genomic DNA extracted from each cell subset was distributed evenly over all wells of several immunoSEQ 96-well plates, and each plate served as one replicate. For sorted subsets, 150 to 250 ng genomic DNA, equal to 30,000 or so T cell genomes, was loaded into each replicate PCR. Purified libraries were measured with a Qubit 3.0 fluorometer, size-checked on a Bioanalyzer 2100, and measured again with the KAPA Library Quantification kit. Every immunoSEQ 96-well plate was sequenced on a separate single-read 150-cycle Illumina NextSeq 550 flow cell. In the source study's methods: The immunoSEQ output contained only junctional sequences without quality scores, so filtering could not match that applied to full-length reads. To assign V/J genes and CDR3, sequences were annotated using PyIR, a Python wrapper for IgBLAST v1.9, with IMGT germline references. Reads were filtered out if the reads had weak V/J assignments (E-value above 1e-6), no CDR3, stop codons, out-of-frame junctions, or ambiguous translated residues. V3J clonotypes were defined as sequences sharing an identical inferred V gene, J gene, and CDR3 amino acid sequence. To compute the percentage overlap between repertoires, the number of shared unique clonotypes was divided by the size of the smaller repertoire. Three approaches were used to assess repertoire richness: RTK rarefaction, the Chao1 estimator, and Recon v2.1 estimates of unobserved clonotypes. Generation probabilities were computed with OLGA for all TCRbeta clonotypes obtained by the gDNA method from several donors. TCRdb limited this immuneACCESS table to in-frame rearrangements with V and J called. A share of clones is missing; checked studies link under half to unresolved V genes, and the rest is unexplained. V, J and clone size derive from that table, while D and trimming were established from the DNA sequence. The sample includes around 600,000 clones, with about 97% observed a single time. Together, the top ten hold 0.055% to 0.07% of the sample.

V is cut by 3 bases and J by 2 bases, and the space between the germline ends is 13 bases. Based on the germline V gene, the CDR1 and CDR2 sequences are ENHRY and SYGVKD. The cysteine opens and the phenylalanine closes a CDR3 of 15 amino acids. The entry retains the CDR3 DNA only, 45 bases that are in frame from base 1. Donors were healthy HIV-negative adults with no recently reported acute infections or vaccinations. Every donor was a Caucasian adult living in Nashville, Tennessee, USA. CD4+ T cells were enriched by magnetic negative selection; naive cells were then positively selected on CD45RA, and the negative fraction formed the memory subset. Blood was collected by leukapheresis, and PBMCs were isolated by Ficoll-Histopaque density gradient centrifugation and then cryopreserved in liquid nitrogen vapor phase. Analytical flow cytometry was used to check the purity and quantity of every magnetically sorted T cell population. Each sorted fraction had its genomic DNA isolated and then quantified by UV absorbance on a Nanodrop 2000c.

This chain joins TRBV10-3 to TRBJ2-5; the D element might be TRBD1 or TRBD2, as each aligns at 6 bases. Sample: naive CD4+ T cells sorted from blood. Read against the paper, the sample's cell subset or site label means: CD45RA+ positively selected. The clonotype comes from a woman aged 30 to 39 in good health. The CDR3 protein sequence reads: CAISDWGAEQETQYF. At the DNA level, the sequence is TGTGCCATCAGTGATTGGGGGGCGGAACAAGAGACCCAGTACTTC.